This T cell receptor beta chain was retrieved from a study of radiation and T cells in renal cell carcinoma. Study-level background: Nephrectomy followed 15 Gy stereotactic body radiation by 4 weeks.

The CDR3 sequence is 15 residues long. The V end lost 4 bases, the J end lost 0 bases, and 10 bases lay between the germline ends. From germline, CDR1 is PRHDT and CDR2 FYEKMQ (reference sequence). Findings and limits, study-wide: In blood, top tumor clones expanded by 2 weeks, shrinking by 4.

Of note for this clone: Its specificity is unknown.

Assay used: immunoSEQ multiplex PCR; TCRdb lists only in-frame clones, some missing. Among about 130,000 clones listed, about 88% were seen once. Time point meaning: baseline pretreatment blood. Treatment in this sample: 15 Gy SBRT to primary tumor, nephrectomy 4 weeks later. Serial blood draws occurred at baseline and 2 and 4 weeks post-SBRT. Clear cell pathology was present in this patient's renal cell carcinoma. This TCR was recovered from a woman aged 50 to 60 with renal cell carcinoma. The chain has TRBV13 and TRBJ1-3; a weak D match, TRBD1 (6 bases). The sequencing here drew on blood, taken from a patient whose treatment included radiotherapy and nephrectomy. DNA of the CDR3: TGTGCCAGCAGCTCCGGACAGCACTCTGGAAACACCATATATTTT. Translation gives CASSSGQHSGNTIYF.